These 32 T cell receptor beta chains share one sample of origin, sequenced in a study of vaccination effects on CD4 cells after COVID-19. Produced via immunoSEQ multiplex PCR; TCRdb's table is partial and in-frame only. This sample has about 45,000 clones, with around three quarters found just once. These receptors have no known antigen. Before any sequencing was done, the ViraFEST assay used viral peptide pools to expand antigen-specific CD4+ T cells. Cultured cells yielded isolated CD4+ T cells after more than nine days. Nucleocapsid antibodies stayed negative before and after vaccination, showing no earlier SARS-CoV-2 infection. The sample here was CD4+ T cells from PBMCs cultured with SARS-CoV-2 spike peptides, taken before COVID-19 vaccination. The receptors stem from a human donor who received a COVID-19 vaccine.

The V call is TRBV5-1, the J call TRBJ1-4; a possible D gene is TRBD1 (5 bases). From germline, CDR1 is SGHRS and CDR2 YFSETQ. The CDR3 spans 14 residues. Trimming took off 4 bases at V and 8 bases at J, with 15 bases between the two ends. In nucleotides, the CDR3 is TGCGCCAGCAGCAGGGACTTGGGACCAGAAAAACTGTTTTTT. Its translation: CASSRDLGPEKLFF.

This clone turned up a few times. This chain uses TRBV9 with TRBJ2-2, with a tentative D call TRBD1 (7 bases). The V and J ends lost 0 bases and 9 bases respectively, with 21 bases between them. CDR1 and CDR2 from the germline V gene are SGDLS and YYNGEE. This CDR3 is built from 17 residues. In nucleotides, the CDR3 is TGTGCCAGCAGCGTAGCCCTGGCAGGGGGGTCCGCCCGGGAGCTGTTTTTT. It specifies CASSVALAGGSARELFF.

The genes are TRBV9 and TRBJ2-3; 12 nucleotides agree with TRBD2. The V segment lost 0 bases and the J segment 4 bases; nucleotides outside the gene matches: 3. Germline V gives CDR1 SGDLS, CDR2 YYNGEE. CDR3 length: 16 amino acids. CDR3 region: CASSVALAGGSDTQYF. As DNA, the CDR3 is TGTGCCAGCAGCGTAGCACTAGCGGGGGGCTCAGATACGCAGTATTTT.

The chain employs TRBV5-1 and TRBJ1-6; D is undetermined. Trimming removed 1 base at V and 8 bases at J, with 19 bases between. From germline, CDR1 is SGHRS and CDR2 YFSETQ. This CDR3 has 17 amino acids. CDR3 loop: CASSLTDRVPSDSPLHF. As DNA, the CDR3 is TGCGCCAGCAGCTTGACTGACCGGGTCCCTTCGGATTCACCCCTCCACTTT.

V usage is TRBV10-1 and J usage is TRBJ2-5, with 9 nucleotides matching TRBD2. This CDR3 is 16 amino acids long. The ends lost 3 bases at V and 5 bases at J; junction bases unmatched: 10. From germline, CDR1 is WNHNN and CDR2 SYGVQD (reference sequence). The CDR3 sequence: CASSDSHASGDETQYF. The CDR3 nucleotides read TGCGCCAGCAGTGACTCCCACGCTAGCGGGGACGAGACCCAGTACTTC.

The chain carries TRBV5-1 and TRBJ2-3; D is perhaps TRBD1 (6 bases). Trimming took 3 bases from V and 6 from J, leaving 14 bases between them. CDR1 is SGHRS, CDR2 YFSETQ, per germline. The CDR3 sequence is 14 residues long. CDR3 loop: CASSSDSPVDTQYF. CDR3 nucleotides: TGCGCCAGCAGCTCGGACAGCCCGGTGGATACGCAGTATTTT.

This clone was counted once. The chain joins TRBV5-1 to TRBJ1-1, with D possibly being TRBD1 (5 bases). Germline V gene sequence: CDR1 SGHRS, CDR2 YFSETQ. The CDR3 runs to 15 residues. Trimming shortened V by 3 bases and J by 3 bases, and 15 bases separated the two germline ends. CDR3 sequence: CASSSTPQGDTEAFF. In DNA, the CDR3 is TGCGCCAGCAGCTCGACACCTCAAGGGGACACTGAAGCTTTCTTT.

V is TRBV6-5 and J is TRBJ1-2; D is perhaps TRBD1 (5 bases). The V end was cut by 0 bases, the J end by 4 bases, with 12 bases between. The CDR3 spans 15 residues. Germline V gene sequence: CDR1 MNHEY, CDR2 SVGAGI. CDR3 sequence: CASSYSTWGPYGYTF. The CDR3 DNA reads TGTGCCAGCAGTTACTCGACGTGGGGACCCTATGGCTACACCTTC.

The chain joins TRBV6-5 to TRBJ1-2; tentative D call: TRBD1 (6 bases). Trimming took off 2 bases at V and 5 bases at J, with 9 bases between the two ends. The germline V gene has CDR1 MNHEY and CDR2 SVGAGI. The CDR3 is made up of 13 amino acids. CDR3: CASSYLGAYGYTF. CDR3 sequence (DNA): TGTGCCAGCAGTTACCTGGGGGCGTATGGCTACACCTTC.

CDR3 residues: CASSGQGNMAVEKLFF. CDR3 nucleotides: TGTGCCAGCAGTGGCCAGGGGAATATGGCTGTTGAAAAACTGTTTTTT. J is TRBJ1-4 and V is TRBV27, with D perhaps matching TRBD1 (6 bases). The V gene's germline CDR1 is MNHEY and CDR2 SMNVEV (reference sequence). Trimming stripped 5 bases from V and 7 bases from J, with 20 bases between. This CDR3 is built from 16 residues.

This clone was detected once. The chain combines TRBV27 with TRBJ1-1, with D perhaps matching TRBD1 (5 bases). The CDR3 runs to 14 residues. Germline CDR1 reads MNHEY; CDR2 reads SMNVEV (reference sequence). The V end lost 3 bases, the J end lost 5 bases, and 13 bases lay between the germline ends. The CDR3 protein is CASSFQGVGTEAFF. The CDR3 bases are TGTGCCAGCAGTTTTCAGGGAGTAGGGACTGAAGCTTTCTTT.

The V and J genes are TRBV24-1 and TRBJ2-5; no clear D. The CDR3 totals 15 residues. V was shortened by 4 bases and J by 2 bases, with 13 bases between the two germline ends. From germline, CDR1 is KGHDR and CDR2 SFDVKD. CDR3 coding DNA: TGTGCCACCAGTGACCCAAGAGAGAGTCAAGAGACCCAGTACTTC. Residues: CATSDPRESQETQYF.

The chain couples TRBV19 to TRBJ1-5; 7 bases are shared with TRBD1. From germline, CDR1 is LNHDA and CDR2 SQIVND (reference sequence). J was trimmed by 5 bases and V by 7 bases; bases with no gene match: 5. This CDR3 has 13 amino acids. Here the CDR3 reads CASTPDRYQPQHF. As DNA, the CDR3 is TGTGCCAGTACCCCGGACAGGTATCAGCCCCAGCATTTT.

The genes are TRBV10-3 and TRBJ2-7; D is undetermined. V was trimmed by 2 bases and J by 2 bases, leaving 4 bases between them. Germline CDR1 and CDR2: ENHRY and SYGVKD. The CDR3 runs 12 residues. CDR3 sequence reads: CAISENTYEQYV. The CDR3 bases are TGTGCCATCAGTGAGAACACCTACGAGCAGTACGTC.

The J gene is TRBJ2-3, the V gene TRBV7-3; 8 positions match TRBD2. Trimming at V came to 2 bases and at J to 5 bases, leaving 6 bases not matched to a gene. The CDR3 has 15 amino acids. Germline CDR1 SGHTA, CDR2 FQGTGA. The CDR3 spells CASSLGRGGGDTQYF. The CDR3 bases are TGTGCCAGCAGCTTAGGACGGGGGGGAGGAGATACGCAGTATTTT.

The rearrangement links TRBV10-3 to TRBJ2-2, with 9 bases matching TRBD1. This CDR3 has 15 amino acids. The germline V gene encodes CDR1 ENHRY and CDR2 SYGVKD. Trimming took 5 bases from V and 6 from J; bases not matched to a gene: 7. The CDR3 DNA sequence: TGTGCCATCAGTCCGGGACAGGGTTTATCCGGGGAGCTGTTTTTT. It is translated as CAISPGQGLSGELFF.

This chain uses TRBV5-1 with TRBJ2-2; a weak D match, TRBD1 (5 bases). This CDR3 spans 14 amino acids. The V end lost 5 bases, the J end lost 2 bases, and 10 bases lay between the germline ends. Germline CDR1 SGHRS, CDR2 YFSETQ. CDR3 nucleotide sequence: TGCGCCAGCAGGGACACAATTAACACCGGGGAGCTGTTTTTT. It encodes CASRDTINTGELFF. The whole variable domain, remainder taken from reference TRBV5-1 and TRBJ2-2, is KAGVTQTPRYLIKTRGQQVTLSCSPISGHRSVSWYQQTPGQGLQFLFEYFSETQRNKGNFPGRFSGRQFSNSRSEMNVSTLELGDSALYLCASRDTINTGELFFGEGSRLTVL.

Only a few counts were recorded for this clone. The CDR3 nucleotides read TGTGCCAGTAGCGGGGGGGAGACAGATACGCAGTATTTT. It is translated as CASSGGETDTQYF. The chain is built from TRBV19 and TRBJ2-3; 8 bases map to TRBD2. The CDR3 is 13 residues long. J lost 3 bases, V lost 6 bases, and 2 bases had no gene match. Germline CDR1 reads LNHDA; CDR2 reads SQIVND (reference sequence).

This clone has a single count. The chain links TRBV28 to TRBJ2-5; TRBD1 is a possible D gene (5 bases). This CDR3 contains 15 residues. The V gene lost 4 bases and the J gene lost 5 bases, with 17 bases spanning the gap. Germline V gene lookup returns CDR1 MDHEN and CDR2 SYDVKM. The CDR3: CASSSTGSRSETQYF. The CDR3 DNA follows: TGTGCCAGCAGTTCCACAGGCTCCCGTTCGGAGACCCAGTACTTC.

V gene TRBV7-9 combines with J gene TRBJ1-3, with D uncertain. Germline CDR1 SEHNR, CDR2 FQNEAQ (reference sequence). The CDR3 has 12 residues. Trimming stripped 5 bases from V and 8 bases from J, with 10 bases between. CDR3 sequence: CASSPSVDTIYF. The CDR3, as DNA: TGTGCCAGCAGCCCGTCGGTGGACACCATATATTTT.

This clone was counted only a few times. This sequence joins TRBV7-3 and TRBJ1-1; maybe TRBD1 (5 bases). This CDR3 has 14 amino acids. With 2 bases removed from V and 5 bases from J, the gap between germline ends came to 12 bases. CDR1 and CDR2 (germline): SGHTA, FQGTGA. This chain's CDR3 is CASSLAQGGTEAFF. The CDR3 DNA sequence: TGTGCCAGCAGCTTAGCCCAGGGAGGGACTGAAGCTTTCTTT.

J is TRBJ1-1 and V is TRBV5-1; 7 bases are shared with TRBD1. The V gene end was trimmed by 5 bases and the J gene end by 8 bases; junction bases not matched to a gene: 12. Germline V gene sequence: CDR1 SGHRS, CDR2 YFSETQ. There are 14 residues in the CDR3. CDR3 residues: CASSLTGINSEAFF. CDR3 DNA: TGCGCCAGCAGTCTGACAGGGATCAACTCAGAAGCTTTCTTT.

Remarks on this clone: Other DNA sequences of this sample code for an identical CDR3. The chain couples TRBV6-1 to TRBJ1-1; 8 bases fit TRBD1. Losses at the gene ends were 3 bases for V and 0 bases for J; bases not matched to a gene: 0. The CDR3 extends over 14 amino acids. CDR1 is MNHNS, CDR2 SASEGT, per germline. CDR3 sequence (DNA): TGTGCCAGCAGTGACAGGGGGCTGAACACTGAAGCTTTCTTT. Translating gives CASSDRGLNTEAFF.

In its sample, this clone was seen a few times. The chain is built from TRBV18 and TRBJ2-2; 7 bases line up with TRBD1. J lost 0 bases, V lost 3 bases, and 4 bases had no gene match. Germline loops: CDR1 KGHSH, CDR2 LQKENI. CDR3 length equals 16 residues. The CDR3 loop is CASSPSGTANTGELFF. In nucleotides, the CDR3 is TGTGCCAGCTCACCGTCCGGGACAGCGAACACCGGGGAGCTGTTTTTT.

The rearrangement joins TRBV10-1 to TRBJ1-1; D not resolved. Trimming took off 5 bases at V and 4 bases at J, with 11 bases between the two ends. CDR3 length: 13 residues. Germline values: CDR1 WNHNN, CDR2 SYGVQD (reference sequence). The CDR3 region has the DNA TGCGCCAGCAGTACCACTGACGGCACTGAAGCTTTCTTT. Translation gives CASSTTDGTEAFF.

J is TRBJ2-3 and V is TRBV19, with TRBD1 matching 8 bases. Germline V gene data show CDR1 as LNHDA and CDR2 as SQIVND (reference sequence). V lost 5 bases and J lost 1; bases outside the gene matches: 8. This CDR3 has 16 amino acids. The CDR3 nucleotides read TGTGCCAGTAGTTCCCTCCGGGACAGGCGCACAGATACGCAGTATTTT. This encodes CASSSLRDRRTDTQYF.

The chain recombines TRBV6-2 or TRBV6-3 with TRBJ2-5, with 9 bases aligning to TRBD2. CDR3 size: 15 residues. The V segment lost 5 bases and the J segment 5 bases; nucleotides outside the gene matches: 9. Germline loops: CDR1 MNHEY, CDR2 SVGEGT. The CDR3 sequence: CASSQTAGGRETQYF. Here the CDR3 DNA reads TGTGCCAGCAGTCAAACTGCGGGGGGGCGGGAGACCCAGTACTTC.

V usage is TRBV10-3 and J usage is TRBJ2-5; no clear D. With 0 bases removed from V and 5 bases from J, the gap between germline ends came to 13 bases. The CDR3 totals 15 residues. Germline CDR1 and CDR2: ENHRY and SYGVKD. CDR3 nucleotides: TGTGCCATCAGTGAGTCTGGGCAGGTACGGGAGACCCAGTACTTC. This translates into CAISESGQVRETQYF.

The V gene is TRBV6-1, the J gene TRBJ2-6, with 7 bases aligning to TRBD1. Germline V lookup: CDR1 MNHNS, CDR2 SASEGT. The CDR3 runs to 17 residues. V lost 3 bases, J lost 3 bases, and 8 bases stayed unmatched. Here the CDR3 reads CASSDPNRGGGANVLTF. The CDR3 DNA reads as TGTGCCAGCAGTGACCCCAACAGGGGTGGTGGGGCCAACGTCCTGACTTTC.

V is TRBV30 and J is TRBJ1-2; 7 bases line up with TRBD1. The V gene end was trimmed by 4 bases and the J gene end by 2 bases; junction bases not matched to a gene: 10. The germline V gene encodes CDR1 GTSNPN and CDR2 SVGIG (reference sequence). The CDR3 consists of 15 residues. The CDR3 DNA is TGTGCCTGGACCATCACAGGGGTAGGGAACTATGGCTACACCTTC. It encodes CAWTITGVGNYGYTF.

This rearrangement joins TRBV19 to TRBJ1-2, with a weak D call TRBD1 (5 bases). This CDR3 contains 14 residues. V shed 4 bases and J shed 3 bases, with 12 bases lying between them. CDR1 is LNHDA and CDR2 is SQIVND in the germline V gene (reference sequence). The CDR3 loop reads CASSTPGGDYGYTF. CDR3 bases: TGTGCCAGTAGTACCCCGGGGGGGGACTATGGCTACACCTTC.

The table lists this clone with a few counts. This chain connects TRBV7-9 to TRBJ2-2, with 8 bases identical to TRBD1. V lost 7 bases to trimming and J lost 5 bases; unmatched junction nucleotides: 12. The CDR3 length is 16 residues. The germline V gene has CDR1 SEHNR and CDR2 FQNEAQ (reference sequence). DNA of the CDR3: TGTGCCAGCACCCGGCGCCGACAGGGGCGAACCGGGGAGCTGTTTTTT. Amino acids: CASTRRRQGRTGELFF.